One and the same sample provided the 2 T cell receptor beta chains below, sequenced in a study of blood T cell repertoires in COVID-19. This table comes from immunoSEQ multiplex PCR, and its TCRdb copy is limited to in-frame clones, with some not included. This table holds some 110,000 clones, about four fifths found once. Sequenced input: peripheral blood. The source of these receptors is a woman aged 55 to 70 with acute or convalescent COVID-19.

The chain combines TRBV5-1 with TRBJ1-6; D is possibly TRBD1 (6 bases). From germline, CDR1 is SGHRS and CDR2 YFSETQ. The CDR3 loop spans 14 amino acids. Trimming removed 4 bases from V and 8 bases from J, with 13 bases in between. The CDR3 protein is CASSIQGKDSPLHF. The CDR3 bases are TGCGCCAGCAGCATTCAGGGGAAGGATTCACCCCTCCACTTT.

V usage is TRBV5-5 and J usage is TRBJ1-2, with a possible D match to TRBD1 (5 bases). CDR3 size: 13 residues. V lost 4 bases and J lost 7, with 14 bases in between. Germline CDR1 and CDR2: SGHKS and YYEKEE (reference sequence). As DNA, the CDR3 is TGTGCCAGCAGCGACGACAGCCACGGTGGCTACACCTTC. Its protein product is CASSDDSHGGYTF.